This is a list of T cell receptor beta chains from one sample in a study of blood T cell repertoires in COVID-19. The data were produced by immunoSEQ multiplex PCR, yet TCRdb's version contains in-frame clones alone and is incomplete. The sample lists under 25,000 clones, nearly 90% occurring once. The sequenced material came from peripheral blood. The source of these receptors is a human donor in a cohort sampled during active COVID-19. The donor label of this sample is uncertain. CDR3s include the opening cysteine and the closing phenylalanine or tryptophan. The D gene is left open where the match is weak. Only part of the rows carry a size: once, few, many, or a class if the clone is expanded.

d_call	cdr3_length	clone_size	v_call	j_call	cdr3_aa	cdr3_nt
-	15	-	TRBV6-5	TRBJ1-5	CASSLDSLNQGPQHF	TGTGCCAGCAGTTTGGACAGCCTAAATCAGGGGCCCCAGCATTTT
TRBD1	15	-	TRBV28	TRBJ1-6	CASSLIGQGGSPLHF	TGTGCCAGCAGTTTGATTGGACAGGGGGGTTCACCCCTCCACTTT
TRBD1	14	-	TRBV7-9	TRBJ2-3	CASSGQGSTDTQYF	TGTGCCAGCAGCGGACAGGGGAGCACAGATACGCAGTATTTT
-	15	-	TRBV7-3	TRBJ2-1	CASSSKGEFYNEQFF	TGTGCCAGCAGCTCCAAGGGGGAGTTTTACAATGAGCAGTTCTTC
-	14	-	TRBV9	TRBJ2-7	CASSVGGRGYEQYF	TGTGCCAGCAGCGTAGGGGGCAGGGGCTACGAGCAGTACTTC
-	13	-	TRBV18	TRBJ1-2	CASSPDKAGGYTF	TGTGCCAGCTCACCTGATAAGGCGGGGGGCTACACCTTC
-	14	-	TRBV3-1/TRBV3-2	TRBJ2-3	CASSPGGSTDTQYF	TGTGCCAGCAGCCCAGGGGGGTCCACAGATACGCAGTATTTT
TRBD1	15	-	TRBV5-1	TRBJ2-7	CASSSLLTGGEEQYF	TGCGCCAGCAGCTCTCTCCTGACAGGGGGGGAAGAGCAGTACTTC
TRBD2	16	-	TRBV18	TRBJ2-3	CASSPGTSGRTDTQYF	TGTGCCAGCTCACCCGGGACTAGCGGCCGCACAGATACGCAGTATTTT
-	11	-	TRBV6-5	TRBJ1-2	CASSQFYGYTF	TGTGCCAGCAGCCAGTTCTATGGCTACACCTTC
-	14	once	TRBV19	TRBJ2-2	CASSHRENTGELFF	TGTGCCAGTAGTCACAGGGAGAACACCGGGGAGCTGTTTTTT
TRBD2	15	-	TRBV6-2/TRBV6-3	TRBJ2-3	CASSSGGRWSDTQYF	TGTGCCAGCAGTTCTGGCGGGAGGTGGTCAGATACGCAGTATTTT
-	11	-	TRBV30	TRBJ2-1	CAWGANNEQFF	TGTGCCTGGGGGGCCAACAATGAGCAGTTCTTC
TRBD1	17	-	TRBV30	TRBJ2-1	CAWSKDPMGQPYNEQFF	TGTGCCTGGAGTAAAGACCCGATGGGACAGCCATACAATGAGCAGTTCTTC
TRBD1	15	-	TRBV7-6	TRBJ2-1	CASSSGQGMDNEQFF	TGTGCCAGCAGCTCTGGACAGGGAATGGACAATGAGCAGTTCTTC
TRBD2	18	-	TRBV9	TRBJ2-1	CASSPRLAGESSYNEQFF	TGTGCCAGCAGCCCTAGGCTAGCGGGAGAATCGAGCTACAATGAGCAGTTCTTC
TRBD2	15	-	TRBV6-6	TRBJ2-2	CASRRDYQNTGELFF	TGTGCCAGCAGGCGGGACTACCAGAACACCGGGGAGCTGTTTTTT
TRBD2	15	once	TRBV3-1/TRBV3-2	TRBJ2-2	CASSRQLAGGEELFF	TGTGCCAGCAGCCGTCAACTAGCGGGGGGGGAGGAGCTGTTTTTT
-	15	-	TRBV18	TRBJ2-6	CASSPTDSGANVLTF	TGTGCCAGCTCACCAACTGACTCTGGGGCCAACGTCCTGACTTTC
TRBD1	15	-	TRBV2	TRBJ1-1	CASSQRTGGGTEAFF	TGTGCCAGCAGTCAACGGACAGGGGGCGGCACTGAAGCTTTCTTT
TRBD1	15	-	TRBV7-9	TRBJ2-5	CASSPRDREQETQYF	TGTGCCAGCAGCCCCCGGGACAGGGAGCAAGAGACCCAGTACTTC
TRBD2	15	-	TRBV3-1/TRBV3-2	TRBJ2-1	CASRSSGNSYNEQFF	TGTGCCAGCAGATCAAGCGGGAACTCCTACAATGAGCAGTTCTTC
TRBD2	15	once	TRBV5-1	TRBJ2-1	CASTASGRADNEQFF	TGCGCCAGCACCGCAAGCGGGAGGGCAGACAATGAGCAGTTCTTC
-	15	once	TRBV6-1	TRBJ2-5	CASSELLTNQETQYF	TGTGCCAGCAGTGAACTCTTGACTAACCAAGAGACCCAGTACTTC
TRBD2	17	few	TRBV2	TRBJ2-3	CASSREPGTSLTDTQYF	TGTGCCAGCAGCCGAGAGCCCGGGACTAGCCTCACAGATACGCAGTATTTT
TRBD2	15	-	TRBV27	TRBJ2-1	CATSATSGNYNEQFF	TGTGCCACTTCAGCGACTAGCGGGAACTACAATGAGCAGTTCTTC
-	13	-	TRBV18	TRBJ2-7	CASSSESSYEQYF	TGTGCCAGCTCATCCGAGAGCTCCTACGAGCAGTACTTC
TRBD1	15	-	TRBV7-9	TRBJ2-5	CASSLGTGVEETQYF	TGTGCCAGCAGCTTAGGGACAGGGGTTGAGGAGACCCAGTACTTC
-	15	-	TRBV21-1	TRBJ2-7	CASSKDPRDNYEQYF	TGTGCCAGCAGCAAAGATCCAAGGGACAACTACGAGCAGTACTTC
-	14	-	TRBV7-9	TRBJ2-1	CASSLGGGDHEQFF	TGTGCCAGCAGCTTAGGGGGCGGGGACCATGAGCAGTTCTTC
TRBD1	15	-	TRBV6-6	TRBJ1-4	CASSSQGLGNEKLFF	TGTGCCAGCAGTTCACAGGGGTTGGGTAATGAAAAACTGTTTTTT
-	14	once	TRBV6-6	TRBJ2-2	CASSPSVNTGELFF	TGTGCCAGCAGTCCTAGCGTGAACACCGGGGAGCTGTTTTTT
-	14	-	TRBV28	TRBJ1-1	CASSLWTGNTEAFF	TGTGCCAGCAGTTTATGGACAGGGAACACTGAAGCTTTCTTT
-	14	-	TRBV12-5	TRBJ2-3	CASGLVLYTDTQYF	TGTGCTAGTGGTTTGGTACTATACACAGATACGCAGTATTTT
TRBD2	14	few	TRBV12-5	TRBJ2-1	CASGPSSGTGEQFF	TGTGCTAGTGGTCCCTCTAGCGGGACCGGTGAGCAGTTCTTC
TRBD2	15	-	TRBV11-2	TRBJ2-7	CASSLVSGRGGEQYF	TGTGCCAGCAGCTTAGTAAGCGGGAGAGGGGGCGAGCAGTACTTC
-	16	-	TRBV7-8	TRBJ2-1	CASRHGRVASYNEQFF	TGTGCCAGCAGGCACGGTCGGGTCGCCTCCTACAATGAGCAGTTCTTC
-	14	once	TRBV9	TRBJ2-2	CASGGLANTGELFF	TGTGCCAGCGGGGGACTGGCGAACACCGGGGAGCTGTTTTTT
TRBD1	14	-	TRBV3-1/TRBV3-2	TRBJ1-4	CASSQTDRGAQLFF	TGTGCCAGCAGCCAAACCGACAGGGGTGCTCAACTGTTTTTT
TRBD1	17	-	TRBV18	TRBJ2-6	CASSRGQTLAGANVLTF	TGTGCCAGCTCCAGGGGACAGACCCTGGCTGGGGCCAACGTCCTGACTTTC
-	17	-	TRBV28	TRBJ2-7	CASSLGTGSGRAYEQYF	TGTGCCAGCAGTTTAGGGACAGGGAGCGGGAGGGCCTACGAGCAGTACTTC
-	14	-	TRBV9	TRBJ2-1	CASSVVGQSNEQFF	TGTGCCAGCAGCGTAGTCGGACAGTCCAATGAGCAGTTCTTC
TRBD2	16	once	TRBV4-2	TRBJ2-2	CASSHPAGSNTGELFF	TGTGCCAGCAGCCACCCAGCGGGATCGAACACCGGGGAGCTGTTTTTT
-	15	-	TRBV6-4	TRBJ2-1	CASSDKADSYNEQFF	TGTGCCAGCAGTGATAAGGCGGACTCCTACAATGAGCAGTTCTTC
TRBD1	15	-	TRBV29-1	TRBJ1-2	CSVVGTEKHLYGYTF	TGCAGCGTGGTCGGGACAGAAAAACATCTCTATGGCTACACCTTC
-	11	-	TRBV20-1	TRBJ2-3	CSAIGGDTQYF	TGCAGTGCCATAGGGGGAGATACGCAGTATTTT
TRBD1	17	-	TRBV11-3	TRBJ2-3	CASSPLTGTGGTDTQYF	TGTGCCAGCAGCCCCCTCACCGGGACAGGGGGAACAGATACGCAGTATTTT
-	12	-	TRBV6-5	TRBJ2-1	CASSPTNNEQFF	TGTGCCAGCAGTCCGACTAACAATGAGCAGTTCTTC
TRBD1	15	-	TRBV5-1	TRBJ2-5	CASSKGQGQGETQYF	TGCGCCAGCAGCAAGGGACAGGGGCAGGGGGAGACCCAGTACTTC
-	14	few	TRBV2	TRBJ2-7	CASSESSVTYEQYF	TGTGCCAGCAGTGAGTCGAGCGTTACCTACGAGCAGTACTTC
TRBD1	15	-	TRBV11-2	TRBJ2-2	CASSLVRGRIGELFF	TGTGCCAGCAGCTTAGTCAGGGGGCGCATCGGGGAGCTGTTTTTT
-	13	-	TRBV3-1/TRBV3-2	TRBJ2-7	CASSQGGVYEQYF	TGTGCCAGCAGCCAAGGGGGGGTCTACGAGCAGTACTTC
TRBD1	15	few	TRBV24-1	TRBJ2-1	CATSPTGTGYNEQFF	TGTGCCACCAGTCCGACCGGGACAGGGTACAATGAGCAGTTCTTC
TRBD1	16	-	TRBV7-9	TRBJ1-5	CASSLEGARGNQPQHF	TGTGCCAGCAGCTTGGAGGGGGCGCGGGGCAATCAGCCCCAGCATTTT
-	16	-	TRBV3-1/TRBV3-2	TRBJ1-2	CASSQDPLGGEYGYTF	TGTGCCAGCAGCCAAGATCCTCTTGGGGGGGAGTATGGCTACACCTTC
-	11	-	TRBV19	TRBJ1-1	CASRQNTEAFF	TGTGCCAGCCGACAGAACACTGAAGCTTTCTTT
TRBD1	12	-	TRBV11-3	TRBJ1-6	CASGQGDSPLHF	TGTGCCAGTGGACAGGGTGACTCACCCCTCCACTTT
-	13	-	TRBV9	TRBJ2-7	CASSVSRNGEQYF	TGTGCCAGCAGCGTATCCCGCAACGGCGAGCAGTACTTC
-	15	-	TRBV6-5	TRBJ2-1	CASRSAWTRYNEQFF	TGTGCCAGCAGGTCGGCGTGGACTCGATACAATGAGCAGTTCTTC
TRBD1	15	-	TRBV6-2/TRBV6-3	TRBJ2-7	CASSYLGTGQDEQYF	TGTGCCAGCAGTTACTTGGGGACAGGGCAGGACGAGCAGTACTTC